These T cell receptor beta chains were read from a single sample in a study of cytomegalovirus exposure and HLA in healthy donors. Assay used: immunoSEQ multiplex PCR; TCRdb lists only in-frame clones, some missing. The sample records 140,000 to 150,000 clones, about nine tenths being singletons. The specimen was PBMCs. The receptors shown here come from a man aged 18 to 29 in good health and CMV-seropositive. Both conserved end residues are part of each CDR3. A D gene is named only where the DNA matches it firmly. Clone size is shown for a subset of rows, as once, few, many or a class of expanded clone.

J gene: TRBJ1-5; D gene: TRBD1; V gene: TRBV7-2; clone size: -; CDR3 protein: CASSLRTGDNQPQHF; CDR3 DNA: TGTGCCAGCAGCCTGAGGACAGGGGACAATCAGCCCCAGCATTTT
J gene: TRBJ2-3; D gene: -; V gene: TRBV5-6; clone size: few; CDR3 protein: CASSLQGTDTQYF; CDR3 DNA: TGTGCCAGCAGCTTACAGGGCACAGATACGCAGTATTTT
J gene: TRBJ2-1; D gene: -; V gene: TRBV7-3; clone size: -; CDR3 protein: CASSLGLGGDNEQFF; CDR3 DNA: TGTGCCAGCAGCTTAGGCCTAGGGGGGGACAATGAGCAGTTCTTC
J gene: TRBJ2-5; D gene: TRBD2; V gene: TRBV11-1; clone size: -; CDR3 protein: CASSQWGLAEETQYF; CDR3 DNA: TGTGCCAGCAGCCAGTGGGGACTAGCAGAAGAGACCCAGTACTTC
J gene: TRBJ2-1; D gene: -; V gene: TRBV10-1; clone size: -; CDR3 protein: CASSEGKGSYNEQFF; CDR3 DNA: TGCGCCAGCAGTGAGGGTAAGGGGTCCTACAATGAGCAGTTCTTC
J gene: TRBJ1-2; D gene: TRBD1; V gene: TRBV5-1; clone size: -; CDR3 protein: CASSLGGQGLSGYTF; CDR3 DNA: TGCGCCAGCAGCTTGGGAGGACAGGGGTTATCTGGCTACACCTTC
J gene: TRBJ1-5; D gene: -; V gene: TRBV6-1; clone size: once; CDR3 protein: CASSGGQETQPQHF; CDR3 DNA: TGTGCCAGCAGTGGTGGACAAGAGACTCAGCCCCAGCATTTT
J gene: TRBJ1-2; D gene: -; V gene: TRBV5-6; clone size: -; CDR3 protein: CASSFLGSYGYTF; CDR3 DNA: TGTGCCAGCAGCTTCCTAGGCAGCTATGGCTACACCTTC
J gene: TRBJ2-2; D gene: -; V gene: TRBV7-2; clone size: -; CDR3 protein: CASSFGGGLNTGELFF; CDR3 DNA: TGTGCCAGCAGCTTCGGCGGGGGCCTGAACACCGGGGAGCTGTTTTTT
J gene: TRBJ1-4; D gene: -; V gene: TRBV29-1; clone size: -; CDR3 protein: CSGRTGSTNEKLFF; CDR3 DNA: TGCAGCGGGCGGACTGGGTCAACTAATGAAAAACTGTTTTTT
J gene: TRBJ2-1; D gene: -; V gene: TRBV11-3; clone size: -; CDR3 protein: CASSLEGHGSYNEQFF; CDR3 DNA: TGTGCCAGCAGCTTAGAGGGGCACGGTTCCTACAATGAGCAGTTCTTC
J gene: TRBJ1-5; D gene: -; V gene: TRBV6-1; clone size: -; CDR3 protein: CATIRMSGSNQPQHF; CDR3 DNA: TGTGCCACCATAAGGATGTCAGGCAGTAATCAGCCCCAGCATTTT
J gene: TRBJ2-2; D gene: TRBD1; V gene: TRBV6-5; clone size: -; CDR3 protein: CASSTGQGNTGELFF; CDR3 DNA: TGTGCCAGCAGTACGGGACAGGGAAACACCGGGGAGCTGTTTTTT
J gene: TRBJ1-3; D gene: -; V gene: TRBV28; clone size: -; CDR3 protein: CASSFQYTIYF; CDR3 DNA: TGTGCCAGCAGTTTTCAGTACACCATATATTTT
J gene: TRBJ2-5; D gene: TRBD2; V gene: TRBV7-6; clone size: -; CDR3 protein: CASTLRTSGRQTQYF; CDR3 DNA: TGTGCCAGCACCCTAAGGACTAGCGGGAGACAGACCCAGTACTTC
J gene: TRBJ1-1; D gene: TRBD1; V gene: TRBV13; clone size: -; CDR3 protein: CASSSRTGNTEAFF; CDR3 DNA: TGTGCCAGCAGCTCACGGACAGGGAACACTGAAGCTTTCTTT
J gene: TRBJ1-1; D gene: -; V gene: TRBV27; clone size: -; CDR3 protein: CASFLAGGGLTEAFF; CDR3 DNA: TGTGCCAGCTTCCTAGCGGGGGGGGGCTTGACTGAAGCTTTCTTT
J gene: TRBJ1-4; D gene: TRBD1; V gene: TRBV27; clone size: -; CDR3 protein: CASSSPGQGLNEKLFF; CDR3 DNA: TGTGCCAGCAGTTCCCCGGGACAGGGCCTTAATGAAAAACTGTTTTTT
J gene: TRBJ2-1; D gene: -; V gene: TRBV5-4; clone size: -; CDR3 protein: CASSFVESYNEQFF; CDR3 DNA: TGTGCCAGCAGCTTCGTGGAGTCCTACAATGAGCAGTTCTTC
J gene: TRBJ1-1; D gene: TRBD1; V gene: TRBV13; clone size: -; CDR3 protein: CASSWTGTNTEAFF; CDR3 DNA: TGTGCCAGCAGCTGGACAGGAACGAACACTGAAGCTTTCTTT
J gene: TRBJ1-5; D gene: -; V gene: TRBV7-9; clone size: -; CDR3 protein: CASSVEEAQPQHF; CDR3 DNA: TGTGCCAGCAGCGTCGAGGAGGCTCAGCCCCAGCATTTT
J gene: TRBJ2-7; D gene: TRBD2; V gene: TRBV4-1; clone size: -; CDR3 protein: CASSQSRSSSGYEQYF; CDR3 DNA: TGCGCCAGCAGCCAATCTAGGTCGTCTAGCGGCTACGAGCAGTACTTC
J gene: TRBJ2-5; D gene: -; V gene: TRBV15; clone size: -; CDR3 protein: CATSRVLDRDQETQYF; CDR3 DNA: TGTGCCACCAGCAGGGTTCTAGACAGAGACCAAGAGACCCAGTACTTC
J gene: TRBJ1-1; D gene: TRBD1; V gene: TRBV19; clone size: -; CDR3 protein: CASRLGTGGNTEAFF; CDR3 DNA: TGTGCCAGTAGGTTGGGGACAGGCGGCAACACTGAAGCTTTCTTT
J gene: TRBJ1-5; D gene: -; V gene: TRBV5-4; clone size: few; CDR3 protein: CASSLAGGQPQHF; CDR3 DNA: TGTGCCAGCAGCTTGGCCGGGGGACAGCCCCAGCATTTT
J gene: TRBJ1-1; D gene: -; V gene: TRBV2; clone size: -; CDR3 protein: CASRMRVNTEAFF; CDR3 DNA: TGTGCCAGCAGGATGCGGGTGAACACTGAAGCTTTCTTT
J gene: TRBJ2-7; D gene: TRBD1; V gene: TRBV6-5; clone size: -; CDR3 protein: CASSYPETGIYEQYF; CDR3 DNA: TGTGCCAGCAGTTACCCCGAGACAGGGATCTACGAGCAGTACTTC
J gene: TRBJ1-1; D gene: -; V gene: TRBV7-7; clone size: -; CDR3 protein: CASSPQGLATEAFF; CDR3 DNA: TGTGCCAGCAGCCCACAGGGATTGGCGACTGAAGCTTTCTTT
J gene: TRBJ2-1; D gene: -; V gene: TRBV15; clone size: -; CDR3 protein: CATSSDTRYSYNEQFF; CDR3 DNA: TGTGCCACCAGCAGCGACACACGTTACTCCTACAATGAGCAGTTCTTC
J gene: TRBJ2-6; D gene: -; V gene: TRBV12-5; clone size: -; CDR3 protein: CASGLSRDTRSGANVLTF; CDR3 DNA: TGTGCTAGTGGTTTGTCCCGGGACACCCGCTCTGGGGCCAACGTCCTGACTTTC
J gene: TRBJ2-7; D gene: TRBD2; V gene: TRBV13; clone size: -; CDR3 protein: CASSLELPGLAGERQYF; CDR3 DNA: TGTGCCAGCAGCTTAGAGTTGCCGGGACTAGCGGGAGAGAGGCAGTACTTC
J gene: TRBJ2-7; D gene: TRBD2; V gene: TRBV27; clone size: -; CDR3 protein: CASSPLTSAHSYEQYF; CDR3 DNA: TGTGCCAGCAGTCCCCTGACTAGCGCCCACTCCTACGAGCAGTACTTC
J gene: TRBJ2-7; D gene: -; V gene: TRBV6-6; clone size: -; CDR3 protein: CASSPLLAHEQYF; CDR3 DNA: TGTGCCAGCAGTCCACTACTAGCCCACGAGCAGTACTTC
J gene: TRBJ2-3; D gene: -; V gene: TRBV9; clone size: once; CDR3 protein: CASRVGKLSTDTQYF; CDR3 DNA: TGTGCCAGCAGGGTCGGGAAGCTGAGCACAGATACGCAGTATTTT
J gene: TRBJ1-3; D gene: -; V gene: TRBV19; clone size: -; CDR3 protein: CASSTPGGPGNTIYF; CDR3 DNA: TGTGCCAGTAGTACCCCCGGAGGGCCTGGAAACACCATATATTTT
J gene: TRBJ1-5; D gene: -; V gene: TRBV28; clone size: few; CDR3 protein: CASSLSMRYNQPQHF; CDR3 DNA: TGTGCCAGCAGTTTGAGCATGAGATACAATCAGCCCCAGCATTTT
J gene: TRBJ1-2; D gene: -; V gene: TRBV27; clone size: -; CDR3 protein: CASGPGVGYGYTF; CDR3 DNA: TGTGCCAGCGGCCCCGGGGTCGGGTATGGCTACACCTTC